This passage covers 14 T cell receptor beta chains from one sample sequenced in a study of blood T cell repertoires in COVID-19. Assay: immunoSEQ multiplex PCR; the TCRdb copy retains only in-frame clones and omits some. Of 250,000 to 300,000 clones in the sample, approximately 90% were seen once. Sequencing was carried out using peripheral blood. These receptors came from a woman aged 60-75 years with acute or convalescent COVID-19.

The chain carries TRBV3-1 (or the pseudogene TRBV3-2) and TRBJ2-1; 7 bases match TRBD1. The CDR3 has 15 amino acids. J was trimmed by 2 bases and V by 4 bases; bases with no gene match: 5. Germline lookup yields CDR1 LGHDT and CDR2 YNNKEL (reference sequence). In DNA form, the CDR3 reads TGTGCCAGCAGCCCACAGGGGTGGCCCTACAATGAGCAGTTCTTC. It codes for CASSPQGWPYNEQFF.

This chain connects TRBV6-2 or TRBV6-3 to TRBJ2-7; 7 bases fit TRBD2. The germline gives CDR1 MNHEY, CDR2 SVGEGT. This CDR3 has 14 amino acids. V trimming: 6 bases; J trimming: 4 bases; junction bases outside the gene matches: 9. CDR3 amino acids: CASSHGGNGYEQYF. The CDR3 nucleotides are TGTGCCAGCAGCCACGGGGGGAATGGGTACGAGCAGTACTTC.

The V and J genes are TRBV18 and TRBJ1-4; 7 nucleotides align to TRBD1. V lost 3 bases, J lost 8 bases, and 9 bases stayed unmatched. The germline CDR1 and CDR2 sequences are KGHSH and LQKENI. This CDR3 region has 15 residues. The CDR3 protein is CASSPTGAKEEKLFF. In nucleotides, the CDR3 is TGTGCCAGCTCACCCACAGGGGCGAAGGAGGAAAAACTGTTTTTT. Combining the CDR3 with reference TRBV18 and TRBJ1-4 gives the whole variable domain NAGVMQNPRHLVRRRGQEARLRCSPMKGHSHVYWYRQLPEEGLKFMVYLQKENIIDESGMPKERFSAEFPKEGPSILRIQQVVRGDSAAYFCASSPTGAKEEKLFFGSGTQLSVL.

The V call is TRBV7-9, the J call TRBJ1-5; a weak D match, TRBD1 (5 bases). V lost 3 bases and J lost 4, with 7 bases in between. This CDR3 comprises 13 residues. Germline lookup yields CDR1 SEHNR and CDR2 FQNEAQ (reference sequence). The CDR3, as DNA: TGTGCCAGCAGCTTGGGGCAGAATCAGCCCCAGCATTTT. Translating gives CASSLGQNQPQHF.

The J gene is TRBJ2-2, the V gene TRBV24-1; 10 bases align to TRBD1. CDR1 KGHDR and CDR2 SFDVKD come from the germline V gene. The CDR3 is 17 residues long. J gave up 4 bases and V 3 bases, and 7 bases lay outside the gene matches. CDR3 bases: TGTGCCACCAGTGATACCAGACAGGGGGCCTTCACCGGGGAGCTGTTTTTT. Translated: CATSDTRQGAFTGELFF.

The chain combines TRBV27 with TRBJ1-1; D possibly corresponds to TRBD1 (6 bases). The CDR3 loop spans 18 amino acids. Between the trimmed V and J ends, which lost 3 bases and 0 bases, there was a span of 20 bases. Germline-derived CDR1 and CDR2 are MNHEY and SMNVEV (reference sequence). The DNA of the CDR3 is TGTGCCAGCAGTTTTCAAGGCAGAAAGGGGGTCATGAACACTGAAGCTTTCTTT. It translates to CASSFQGRKGVMNTEAFF.

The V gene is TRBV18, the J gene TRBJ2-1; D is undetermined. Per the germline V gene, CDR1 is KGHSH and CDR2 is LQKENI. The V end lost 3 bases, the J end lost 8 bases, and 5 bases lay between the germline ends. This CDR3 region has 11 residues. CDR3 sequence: CASSPFDEQFF. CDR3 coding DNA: TGTGCCAGCTCACCCTTCGATGAGCAGTTCTTC.

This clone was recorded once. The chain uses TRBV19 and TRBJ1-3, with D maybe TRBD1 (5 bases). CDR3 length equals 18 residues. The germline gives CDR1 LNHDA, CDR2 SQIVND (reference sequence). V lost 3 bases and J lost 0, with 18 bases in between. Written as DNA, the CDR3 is TGTGCCAGTAGTATGGCCCTACAGGAATTAAGCTCTGGAAACACCATATATTTT. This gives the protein CASSMALQELSSGNTIYF.

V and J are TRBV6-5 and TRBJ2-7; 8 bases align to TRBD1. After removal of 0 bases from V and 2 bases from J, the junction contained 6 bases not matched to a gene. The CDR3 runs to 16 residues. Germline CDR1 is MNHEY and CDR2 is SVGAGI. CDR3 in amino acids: CASSYSKGDRPYEQYF. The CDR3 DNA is TGTGCCAGCAGTTACTCGAAGGGGGACAGGCCCTACGAGCAGTACTTC.

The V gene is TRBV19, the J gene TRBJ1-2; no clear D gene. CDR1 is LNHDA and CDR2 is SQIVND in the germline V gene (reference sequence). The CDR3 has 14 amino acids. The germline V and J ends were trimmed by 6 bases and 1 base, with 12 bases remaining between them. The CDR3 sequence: CASSKEGFNYGYTF. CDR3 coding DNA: TGTGCCAGTAGCAAAGAGGGTTTTAACTATGGCTACACCTTC.

CDR3 nucleotide sequence: TGTGCCAGTAGTCTCGACAGGGGAGCTAACTATGGCTACACCTTC. Protein product: CASSLDRGANYGYTF. V is TRBV19 and J is TRBJ1-2; 8 bases agree with TRBD1. Germline V gene sequence: CDR1 LNHDA, CDR2 SQIVND (reference sequence). The CDR3 has 15 amino acids. V shed 5 bases, J shed 0 bases, and the junction held 5 bases outside the gene matches.

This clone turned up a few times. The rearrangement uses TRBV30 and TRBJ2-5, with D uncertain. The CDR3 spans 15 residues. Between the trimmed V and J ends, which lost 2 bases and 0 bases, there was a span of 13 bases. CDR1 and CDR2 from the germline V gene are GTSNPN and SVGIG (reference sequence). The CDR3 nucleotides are TGTGCCTGGAGTCCTAATCTCATGTACCAAGAGACCCAGTACTTC. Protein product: CAWSPNLMYQETQYF.

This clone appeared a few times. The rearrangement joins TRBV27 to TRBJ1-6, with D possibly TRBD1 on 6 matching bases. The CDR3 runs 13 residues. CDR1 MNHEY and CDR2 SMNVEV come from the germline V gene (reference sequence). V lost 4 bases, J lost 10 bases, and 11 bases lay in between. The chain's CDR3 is CASSYTGSSPLHF. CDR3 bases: TGTGCCAGCAGTTATACAGGGAGCTCACCCCTCCACTTT.

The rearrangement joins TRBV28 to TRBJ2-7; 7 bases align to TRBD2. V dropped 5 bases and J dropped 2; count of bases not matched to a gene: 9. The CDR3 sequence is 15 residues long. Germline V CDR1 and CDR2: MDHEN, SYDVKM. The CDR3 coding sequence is TGTGCCAGCAGTCCCATCGGGCGGGAGACCTACGAGCAGTACTTC. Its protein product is CASSPIGRETYEQYF.